Listed below are T cell receptor beta chains from one sample, sequenced in a study of blood T cell repertoires in COVID-19. TCRdb's copy holds only in-frame clones and misses some; the assay was immunoSEQ multiplex PCR. The sample lists 200,000 to 250,000 clones, approximately 87% occurring once. What was sequenced was peripheral blood. The receptors were sampled from a man in his fifties or sixties with acute or convalescent COVID-19. The CDR3 runs from the conserved cysteine through the conserved F or W. The order of the fields is J gene, clone size, D gene, V gene, CDR3 DNA, CDR3 protein. The D gene is left open where the match is weak. Clone size appears in some rows only: once, few, many, or a class for an expanded clone.

j_call: TRBJ1-1
clone_size: .
d_call: TRBD1
v_call: TRBV2
cdr3_nt: TGTGCCAGCAGCAAGCTGAAGGGGGCTGGTGAAGCTTTCTTT
cdr3_aa: CASSKLKGAGEAFF

j_call: TRBJ2-7
clone_size: .
d_call: .
v_call: TRBV19
cdr3_nt: TGTGCCAGTAGTAGCGGGGCAGGACAGCAGTACTTC
cdr3_aa: CASSSGAGQQYF

j_call: TRBJ2-1
clone_size: .
d_call: .
v_call: TRBV2
cdr3_nt: TGTGCCAGCAGTGACGGGACTCTTAGGGATGAGCAGTTCTTC
cdr3_aa: CASSDGTLRDEQFF

j_call: TRBJ2-1
clone_size: .
d_call: .
v_call: TRBV6-2/TRBV6-3
cdr3_nt: TGTGCCAGCAGTAATAGCCCGGGGGACAGCTCTTATACTCTCTTC
cdr3_aa: CASSNSPGDSSYTLF

j_call: TRBJ1-5
clone_size: .
d_call: .
v_call: TRBV7-2
cdr3_nt: TGTGCCAGCAGCTTAAACGCGAGGGCACCGAGGGAGCCCCAGCATTTT
cdr3_aa: CASSLNARAPREPQHF

j_call: TRBJ2-5
clone_size: .
d_call: TRBD1
v_call: TRBV27
cdr3_nt: TGTGCCAGCAGTTTCCTGGGACAGCAAGAGACCCAGTACTTC
cdr3_aa: CASSFLGQQETQYF

j_call: TRBJ1-1
clone_size: .
d_call: TRBD1
v_call: TRBV5-1
cdr3_nt: TGCGCCAGCAGCCCCGGACAGGGGATCCTAGCTTTCTTT
cdr3_aa: CASSPGQGILAFF

j_call: TRBJ1-1
clone_size: .
d_call: .
v_call: TRBV10-3
cdr3_nt: TGTGCCATCAGTGAGTCAGGAGGGGTCGGGACTGAAGCTTTCTTT
cdr3_aa: CAISESGGVGTEAFF

j_call: TRBJ1-5
clone_size: .
d_call: TRBD1
v_call: TRBV30
cdr3_nt: TGTGCCTGGAGTGTACGATTCGGACAGGGCTTCCAGCCCCAGCATTTT
cdr3_aa: CAWSVRFGQGFQPQHF

j_call: TRBJ1-1
clone_size: .
d_call: .
v_call: TRBV11-2
cdr3_nt: TGTGCCAGCAGCTTAGATTTTAGTGGTTTTAATGAAGCTTTCTTT
cdr3_aa: CASSLDFSGFNEAFF

j_call: TRBJ1-3
clone_size: .
d_call: .
v_call: TRBV7-2
cdr3_nt: TGTGCCAGCAGCTTACTTGTGGGCGCCGGAAACACCATATATTTT
cdr3_aa: CASSLLVGAGNTIYF

j_call: TRBJ2-2
clone_size: few
d_call: TRBD1
v_call: TRBV28
cdr3_nt: TGTGCCAGCAGCAACCGACAGGGGGTCACCGGGGAGCTGTTTTTT
cdr3_aa: CASSNRQGVTGELFF

j_call: TRBJ2-1
clone_size: .
d_call: .
v_call: TRBV24-1
cdr3_nt: TGTGCCACCAGTGGCTCCCCGGGGAGGGAGCAGTTCTTC
cdr3_aa: CATSGSPGREQFF

j_call: TRBJ1-1
clone_size: .
d_call: .
v_call: TRBV5-1
cdr3_nt: TGCGCCAGCAGCTTGGAACAAGACACTGAAGCTTTCTTT
cdr3_aa: CASSLEQDTEAFF

j_call: TRBJ1-4
clone_size: .
d_call: .
v_call: TRBV5-4
cdr3_nt: TGTGCCAGCAGTATCGACCAGGGGAAGGATGAAAAACTGTTTTTT
cdr3_aa: CASSIDQGKDEKLFF

j_call: TRBJ1-4
clone_size: .
d_call: .
v_call: TRBV7-9
cdr3_nt: TGTGCCAGCAGCTTAGGGACAGCCAGGAATGAAAAACTGTTTTTT
cdr3_aa: CASSLGTARNEKLFF

j_call: TRBJ1-1
clone_size: .
d_call: .
v_call: TRBV5-1
cdr3_nt: TGCGCCAGCAGCTTCATCAGGGCGAACACTGAAGCTTTCTTT
cdr3_aa: CASSFIRANTEAFF

j_call: TRBJ2-2
clone_size: .
d_call: .
v_call: TRBV9
cdr3_nt: TGTGCCAGCAGCGTAGAACCCCGGGGTTTGAACACCGGGGAGCTGTTTTTT
cdr3_aa: CASSVEPRGLNTGELFF

j_call: TRBJ2-6
clone_size: .
d_call: .
v_call: TRBV19
cdr3_nt: TGTGCCAGTAGTCCGCAGGGGATTGGGGCCAACGTCCTGACTTTC
cdr3_aa: CASSPQGIGANVLTF

j_call: TRBJ2-1
clone_size: .
d_call: TRBD2
v_call: TRBV29-1
cdr3_nt: TGCAGCGCCGCACTAGCGGGGGTCACCCCCTACAATGAGCAGTTCTTC
cdr3_aa: CSAALAGVTPYNEQFF

j_call: TRBJ2-1
clone_size: .
d_call: TRBD1
v_call: TRBV2
cdr3_nt: TGTGCCAGCAGCCTCGGACAGGGCTTGGATGAGCAGTTCTTC
cdr3_aa: CASSLGQGLDEQFF

j_call: TRBJ2-7
clone_size: .
d_call: TRBD2
v_call: TRBV5-1
cdr3_nt: TGCGCCAGCAGCTTGGTTAGCGGGGAGGCCTACGAGCAGTACTTC
cdr3_aa: CASSLVSGEAYEQYF

j_call: TRBJ1-6
clone_size: .
d_call: .
v_call: TRBV11-2
cdr3_nt: TGTGCCAGCAGCCAAAGAGGGAGCTCCTATAATTCACCCCTCCACTTT
cdr3_aa: CASSQRGSSYNSPLHF

j_call: TRBJ2-5
clone_size: .
d_call: .
v_call: TRBV27
cdr3_nt: TGTGCCAGCAGTTTCCTCCGGGTCCCTGATCAAGAGACCCAGTACTTC
cdr3_aa: CASSFLRVPDQETQYF

j_call: TRBJ1-2
clone_size: .
d_call: .
v_call: TRBV4-3
cdr3_nt: TGCGCCAGCAGCCAAGATCCGAGCTATGGCTACACCTTC
cdr3_aa: CASSQDPSYGYTF

j_call: TRBJ2-2
clone_size: .
d_call: .
v_call: TRBV7-9
cdr3_nt: TGTGCCAGCAGCTCCACCCTCGGGACTTACGGGGAGCTTGGTTTT
cdr3_aa: CASSSTLGTYGELGF

j_call: TRBJ2-1
clone_size: .
d_call: .
v_call: TRBV25-1
cdr3_nt: TGTGCCAGCAGTGCGAAGCCGGTGTACAATGAGCAGTTCTTC
cdr3_aa: CASSAKPVYNEQFF

j_call: TRBJ2-3
clone_size: .
d_call: TRBD1
v_call: TRBV11-1
cdr3_nt: TGTGCCAGCAGCACGGACAGGGGAAAGGGGACGCAGTATTTT
cdr3_aa: CASSTDRGKGTQYF

j_call: TRBJ2-7
clone_size: .
d_call: TRBD2
v_call: TRBV5-8
cdr3_nt: TGTGCCAGCAGCTTACCGGGACTAGCGGGAGTCGGCGAGCAGTACTTC
cdr3_aa: CASSLPGLAGVGEQYF

j_call: TRBJ2-7
clone_size: .
d_call: TRBD1
v_call: TRBV4-3
cdr3_nt: TGCGCCAGCAGCCAAGATATTCCGGGACAGGGCTACGAGCAGTACTTC
cdr3_aa: CASSQDIPGQGYEQYF

j_call: TRBJ2-7
clone_size: few
d_call: .
v_call: TRBV15
cdr3_nt: TGTGCCACCAGCAGAGATCTAGCTTACGAGCAGTACTTC
cdr3_aa: CATSRDLAYEQYF

j_call: TRBJ1-2
clone_size: .
d_call: .
v_call: TRBV7-9
cdr3_nt: TGTGCCAGCAGTAGGGGAACTGATGGCTACACCTTC
cdr3_aa: CASSRGTDGYTF

j_call: TRBJ2-7
clone_size: .
d_call: TRBD2
v_call: TRBV3-1/TRBV3-2
cdr3_nt: TGTGCCAGCAGCCAAGATGCTAGCGGGGCCTACGAGCAGTACTTC
cdr3_aa: CASSQDASGAYEQYF

j_call: TRBJ2-5
clone_size: once
d_call: .
v_call: TRBV12-3/TRBV12-4
cdr3_nt: TGTGCCAGCAGTTTAGGACTGCAAGAGACCCAGTACTTC
cdr3_aa: CASSLGLQETQYF

j_call: TRBJ1-3
clone_size: .
d_call: .
v_call: TRBV6-6
cdr3_nt: TGTGCCAGCAGACTCTCCTCCCCCGAGGCGGACACCATATATTTT
cdr3_aa: CASRLSSPEADTIYF

j_call: TRBJ1-3
clone_size: few
d_call: .
v_call: TRBV12-2
cdr3_nt: TGTGCAAGTCGCTTAGCTGCGGACACGGACTATTTT
cdr3_aa: CASRLAADTDYF

j_call: TRBJ2-7
clone_size: few
d_call: TRBD1
v_call: TRBV10-2
cdr3_nt: TGCGCCAGCAGTGACATCGGACAGGGGGCCTACGAGCAGTACTTC
cdr3_aa: CASSDIGQGAYEQYF

j_call: TRBJ2-5
clone_size: .
d_call: TRBD2
v_call: TRBV24-1
cdr3_nt: TGTGCCACCAGTGATCCACTAGCGGGAGGGTTGGGGGAGACCCAGTACTTC
cdr3_aa: CATSDPLAGGLGETQYF

j_call: TRBJ1-6
clone_size: .
d_call: TRBD1
v_call: TRBV11-2
cdr3_nt: TGTGCCAGCCGGAGGGTACAGGGGAAGAATTCACCCCTCCACTTT
cdr3_aa: CASRRVQGKNSPLHF

j_call: TRBJ2-1
clone_size: .
d_call: TRBD2
v_call: TRBV6-2/TRBV6-3
cdr3_nt: TGTGCCAGCACCCCCGGGACTAGCGTCAATGAGCAGTTCTTC
cdr3_aa: CASTPGTSVNEQFF

j_call: TRBJ2-3
clone_size: .
d_call: .
v_call: TRBV7-9
cdr3_nt: TGTGCCAGCAGCCCGGTGCGGGGCACAGATACGCAGTATTTT
cdr3_aa: CASSPVRGTDTQYF

j_call: TRBJ1-4
clone_size: .
d_call: .
v_call: TRBV18
cdr3_nt: TGTGCCAGCTCACCTCCGACAGGAAATGAAAAACTGTTTTTT
cdr3_aa: CASSPPTGNEKLFF